These 18 T cell receptor beta chains originate from one sample sequenced in a study of a mutant IDH1 vaccine in newly diagnosed glioma. Stated time point: baseline, week 1 (first vaccination visit). As to treatment: pre-vaccination baseline after standard-of-care therapy. The repertoire was sequenced with immunoSEQ multiplex PCR; TCRdb's copy has only in-frame clones and lacks some. The data contain some 15,000 clones, around 89% of them singletons. This sample comprised PBMCs, obtained from a glioma patient treated with radiotherapy, temozolomide or both. The receptors derive from a woman aged 40-49 years with glioma. Some clones in this sample may be carry-over from other donors' samples.

V gene TRBV7-9 combines with J gene TRBJ1-1; D gene uncertain. Deletions cut 7 bases from V and 1 base from J, with 10 bases between. This CDR3 comprises 13 residues. Germline CDR1 SEHNR, CDR2 FQNEAQ (reference sequence). The chain's CDR3 is CASTLVGNTEAFF. The CDR3 coding sequence is TGTGCCAGCACCCTGGTAGGGAACACTGAAGCTTTCTTT.

V gene TRBV2 combines with J gene TRBJ1-5, with 7 bases aligning to TRBD1. The CDR3 has 16 residues. Per the germline V gene, CDR1 is SNHLY and CDR2 is FYNNEI. Germline trimming cut 6 bases from V and 6 bases from J; bases unmatched to any gene: 14. The CDR3 region has the DNA TGTGCCAGCAGATCCTTCTCAGGGGGGACGACTCAGCCCCAGCATTTT. Its protein product is CASRSFSGGTTQPQHF.

This chain joins TRBV5-1 and TRBJ1-4, with D tentatively TRBD1 (6 bases). Trimming removed 1 base from V and 5 bases from J, with 9 bases in between. In germline, CDR1 is SGHRS, CDR2 YFSETQ. This CDR3 is 14 amino acids long. DNA for the CDR3: TGCGCCAGCAGCTTGCAGGGGTCAAATGAAAAACTGTTTTTT. Translation: CASSLQGSNEKLFF.

V usage is TRBV25-1 and J usage is TRBJ2-3; D unclear. V lost 4 bases, J lost 7 bases, and 12 bases lay in between. Germline CDR1 MGHDK, CDR2 SYGVNS. CDR3 size: 13 residues. The DNA for the CDR3 is TGTGCCAGCAGTGCCCTCTTCCCCCATACGCAGTATTTT. This encodes CASSALFPHTQYF.

This clone was seen a single time. V usage is TRBV7-2 and J usage is TRBJ2-3, with D possibly TRBD2 on 5 matching bases. The CDR3 sequence is 15 residues long. Trimming shortened V by 5 bases and J by 4 bases, and 16 bases separated the two germline ends. CDR1 is SGHTA and CDR2 is FQGNSA in the germline V gene. The CDR3 DNA follows: TGTGCCAGCAGCCAGGTACTAGGGAGTGCAGATACGCAGTATTTT. Its translation is CASSQVLGSADTQYF.

The chain uses TRBV19 and TRBJ2-1, with D possibly being TRBD2 (5 bases). Between the trimmed V and J ends, which lost 5 bases and 6 bases, there was a span of 11 bases. The CDR3 is 13 residues long. From germline, CDR1 is LNHDA and CDR2 SQIVND (reference sequence). CDR3 bases: TGTGCCAGTAGTCCTGGGAGTTTCAATGAGCAGTTCTTC. Protein: CASSPGSFNEQFF.

J is TRBJ2-2 and V is TRBV7-9, with D possibly TRBD1 on 6 matching bases. V was pared by 5 bases and J by 5 bases, with 21 bases between. CDR3 length equals 17 residues. Per germline, CDR1 SEHNR and CDR2 FQNEAQ (reference sequence). CDR3 loop: CASSERQVGVGTGELFF. The CDR3, as DNA: TGTGCCAGCAGCGAAAGACAGGTCGGGGTCGGAACCGGGGAGCTGTTTTTT.

V and J are TRBV7-8 and TRBJ2-5; 8 bases are shared with TRBD2. The CDR3 runs 16 residues. Trimming cost V 5 bases and J 5 bases; bases outside gene matches: 13. Germline CDR1 reads SGHVS; CDR2 reads FQNEAQ. This CDR3 is CASSITSGSGWETQYF. The CDR3 region has the DNA TGTGCCAGCAGCATTACTAGCGGCTCAGGGTGGGAGACCCAGTACTTC.

The chain has TRBV4-2 and TRBJ2-3, with D perhaps matching TRBD2 (5 bases). The CDR3 extends over 16 amino acids. Germline V gene data show CDR1 as LGHNA and CDR2 as YNFKEQ. Trimming left V 0 bases short and J 4 bases short, with 14 bases between. CDR3 DNA sequence: TGTGCCAGCAGCCAAGATAGAGGTCGGGGTCCAGATACGCAGTATTTT. It specifies CASSQDRGRGPDTQYF.

V usage is TRBV2 and J usage is TRBJ1-2; D unclear. The CDR3 is 13 residues long. The germline CDR1 and CDR2 sequences are SNHLY and FYNNEI. Trimming left V 4 bases short and J 7 bases short, with 13 bases between. CDR3 amino acids: CASSVETLGGYTF. DNA for the CDR3: TGTGCCAGCAGTGTGGAGACATTGGGTGGCTACACCTTC.

The chain employs TRBV6-1 and TRBJ1-5; TRBD1 is a possible D gene (5 bases). The CDR3 is made up of 14 amino acids. CDR1 MNHNS and CDR2 SASEGT come from the germline V gene. V lost 10 bases to trimming and J lost 2 bases, with 15 bases between them. The CDR3 loop is CATTGPWGNQPQHF. DNA of the CDR3: TGTGCCACTACAGGCCCTTGGGGCAATCAGCCCCAGCATTTT.

This chain joins TRBV28 and TRBJ2-7, with D perhaps TRBD1 (5 bases). Per germline, CDR1 MDHEN and CDR2 SYDVKM. Trimming removed 4 bases at V and 2 bases at J, with 15 bases between. CDR3 length: 15 residues. CDR3 sequence: CASSSGFRQTYEQYF. The CDR3 bases are TGTGCCAGCAGTTCTGGTTTTCGACAGACCTACGAGCAGTACTTC.

The V gene is TRBV11-2, the J gene TRBJ1-4, with a weak D call TRBD1 (6 bases). V dropped 5 bases and J dropped 7 bases, with 14 bases sitting between them. Germline assignment: CDR1 SGHAT and CDR2 FQNNGV. This CDR3 contains 14 residues. The CDR3 loop reads CASSLPLQGEKLFF. The CDR3 DNA sequence: TGTGCCAGCAGCCTTCCACTACAGGGTGAAAAACTGTTTTTT.

This chain joins TRBV27 and TRBJ2-7; D gene ambiguous. Trimming took 4 bases from V and 2 from J, leaving 9 bases between them. Germline CDR1 and CDR2: MNHEY and SMNVEV (reference sequence). The CDR3 totals 13 residues. CDR3 sequence (DNA): TGTGCCAGCAGTTATCACAGCGCCTACGAGCAGTACTTC. Protein: CASSYHSAYEQYF.

The rearrangement links TRBV12-5 to TRBJ2-7; 7 bases are shared with TRBD1. Germline V gene lookup returns CDR1 LGHNT and CDR2 FRNRAP. The CDR3 is made up of 15 amino acids. J was trimmed by 5 bases and V by 0 bases; bases with no gene match: 7. The CDR3 is CASGLVRGQLDEQYF. CDR3 in DNA: TGTGCTAGTGGTTTGGTACGGGGACAGTTGGACGAGCAGTACTTC.

V and J are TRBV5-1 and TRBJ2-5; 8 nucleotides match TRBD1. The germline gives CDR1 SGHRS, CDR2 YFSETQ. Trimming removed 3 bases from V and 5 bases from J; junction bases left unmatched: 6. This CDR3 is 14 amino acids long. The CDR3 DNA reads as TGCGCCAGCAGCTCAGGACAGGGACCGGAGACCCAGTACTTC. This gives the protein CASSSGQGPETQYF.

This clone was counted only a few times. The CDR3 nucleotides are TGCAGCGTTGAAGAGGGCTACAATGAGCAGTTCTTC. Translation: CSVEEGYNEQFF. The chain has TRBV29-1 and TRBJ2-1; D remains unclear. CDR1 and CDR2 from the germline V gene are SQVTM and ANQGSEA. With 0 bases removed from V and 3 bases from J, the gap between germline ends came to 3 bases. This CDR3 is 12 amino acids long.

This clone was seen a single time. The chain uses TRBV30 and TRBJ2-3; TRBD2 matches 11 bases. Per germline, CDR1 GTSNPN and CDR2 SVGIG (reference sequence). Germline trimming cut 7 bases from V and 4 bases from J; bases unmatched to any gene: 7. This CDR3 contains 14 residues. The CDR3 region is CASVAGGRADTQYF. In DNA, the CDR3 is TGTGCCTCTGTAGCGGGGGGGCGCGCAGATACGCAGTATTTT.